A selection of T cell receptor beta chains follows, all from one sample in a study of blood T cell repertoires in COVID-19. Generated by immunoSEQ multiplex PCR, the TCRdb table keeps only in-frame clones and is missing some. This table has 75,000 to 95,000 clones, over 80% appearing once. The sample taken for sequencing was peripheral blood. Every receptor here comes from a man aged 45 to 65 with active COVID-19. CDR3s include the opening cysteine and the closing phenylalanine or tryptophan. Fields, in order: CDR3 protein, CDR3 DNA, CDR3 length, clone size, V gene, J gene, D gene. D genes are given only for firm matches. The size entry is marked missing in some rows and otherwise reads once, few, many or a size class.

CDR3: CASSYTTGGSGEKLFF
DNA: TGTGCCAGCAGTTACACAACAGGGGGGTCTGGCGAAAAACTGTTTTTT
length: 16
size: -
V: TRBV6-5
J: TRBJ1-4
D: TRBD1

CDR3: CASSLDGLRGAFF
DNA: TGTGCCAGCAGCTTAGACGGCCTCAGGGGAGCTTTCTTT
length: 13
size: once
V: TRBV7-2
J: TRBJ1-1
D: -

CDR3: CASSPDSPTGELFF
DNA: TGTGCCAGCTCACCCGACAGCCCTACCGGGGAGCTGTTTTTT
length: 14
size: -
V: TRBV18
J: TRBJ2-2
D: -

CDR3: CASSPLGQGGTYNEQFF
DNA: TGTGCCAGCAGTCCCTTAGGACAGGGGGGGACCTACAATGAGCAGTTCTTC
length: 17
size: -
V: TRBV28
J: TRBJ2-1
D: TRBD1

CDR3: CASSLRGGEGVQPQHF
DNA: TGTGCCAGCAGCTTAAGGGGAGGGGAAGGAGTTCAGCCCCAGCATTTT
length: 16
size: few
V: TRBV7-8
J: TRBJ1-5
D: -

CDR3: CASTLGTDTQYF
DNA: TGTGCCAGCACCCTCGGCACAGATACGCAGTATTTT
length: 12
size: -
V: TRBV12-3/TRBV12-4
J: TRBJ2-3
D: -

CDR3: CASSVEEGSADTQYF
DNA: TGTGCCAGCAGCGTTGAAGAGGGTAGCGCAGATACGCAGTATTTT
length: 15
size: -
V: TRBV9
J: TRBJ2-3
D: -

CDR3: CASSPPLTSGRASYEQYF
DNA: TGTGCCAGCAGTCCTCCTTTGACTAGCGGGAGGGCCTCCTACGAGCAGTACTTC
length: 18
size: once
V: TRBV27
J: TRBJ2-7
D: TRBD2

CDR3: CSARGLAGAGEQYF
DNA: TGCAGCGCCAGGGGACTAGCGGGAGCGGGGGAGCAGTACTTC
length: 14
size: -
V: TRBV29-1
J: TRBJ2-7
D: TRBD2

CDR3: CASSQVRPVGEKLFF
DNA: TGCGCCAGCAGCCAAGTTAGACCCGTCGGGGAAAAACTGTTTTTT
length: 15
size: -
V: TRBV4-3
J: TRBJ1-4
D: -

CDR3: CASSLSGGKRNQPQHF
DNA: TGTGCCAGCAGTTTATCTGGGGGCAAACGCAATCAGCCCCAGCATTTT
length: 16
size: -
V: TRBV28
J: TRBJ1-5
D: -

CDR3: CASSNGRGQGVELAFF
DNA: TGTGCCAGCAGCAATGGACGCGGACAGGGCGTGGAGTTGGCTTTCTTT
length: 16
size: -
V: TRBV5-4
J: TRBJ1-1
D: TRBD1

CDR3: CATSRRPSGAPGYNEQFF
DNA: TGTGCCACCAGCAGACGGCCGTCTGGGGCCCCAGGGTACAATGAGCAGTTCTTC
length: 18
size: -
V: TRBV15
J: TRBJ2-1
D: -

CDR3: CASSLSRDSPLHF
DNA: TGTGCCAGCAGCTTAAGCAGGGATTCACCCCTCCACTTT
length: 13
size: -
V: TRBV7-3
J: TRBJ1-6
D: -

CDR3: CASSQAEGTGSAEAFF
DNA: TGCGCCAGCAGCCAGGCCGAAGGCACAGGGTCGGCTGAAGCTTTCTTT
length: 16
size: -
V: TRBV4-1
J: TRBJ1-1
D: -

CDR3: CAISEGTGPEAFF
DNA: TGTGCCATCAGTGAGGGGACAGGGCCGGAAGCTTTCTTT
length: 13
size: few
V: TRBV10-3
J: TRBJ1-1
D: TRBD1

CDR3: CASSPGQPNYGYTF
DNA: TGCGCCAGCAGCCCTGGACAACCTAACTATGGCTACACCTTC
length: 14
size: -
V: TRBV5-1
J: TRBJ1-2
D: -

CDR3: CASSQGQGSRIQYF
DNA: TGTGCCAGCAGTCAGGGACAGGGGTCCCGCATTCAGTACTTC
length: 14
size: -
V: TRBV28
J: TRBJ2-4
D: TRBD1

CDR3: CASSPDGSPGNTIYF
DNA: TGTGCCAGCAGCCCAGACGGGTCCCCTGGAAACACCATATATTTT
length: 15
size: few
V: TRBV9
J: TRBJ1-3
D: -

CDR3: CASSLTGGADEQFF
DNA: TGTGCCAGCAGCTTGACAGGGGGCGCGGATGAGCAGTTCTTC
length: 14
size: -
V: TRBV7-9
J: TRBJ2-1
D: TRBD1

CDR3: CASSVTSGAYNEQFF
DNA: TGTGCCAGCAGCGTCACTAGCGGGGCCTACAATGAGCAGTTCTTC
length: 15
size: -
V: TRBV9
J: TRBJ2-1
D: TRBD2

CDR3: CASSELAGVGPYEQYF
DNA: TGTGCCAGCAGTGAACTAGCGGGAGTGGGCCCCTACGAGCAGTACTTC
length: 16
size: -
V: TRBV6-1
J: TRBJ2-7
D: TRBD2

CDR3: CASSGEGQPQHF
DNA: TGTGCCAGCTCAGGGGAGGGACAGCCCCAGCATTTT
length: 12
size: few
V: TRBV6-5
J: TRBJ1-5
D: -

CDR3: CASSPSHRTGELFF
DNA: TGTGCCAGCAGCCCAAGTCACAGGACCGGGGAGCTGTTTTTT
length: 14
size: -
V: TRBV3-1/TRBV3-2
J: TRBJ2-2
D: -

CDR3: CASSQGVRGPETQYF
DNA: TGTGCCAGCAGCCAAGGGGTGAGAGGGCCGGAGACCCAGTACTTC
length: 15
size: -
V: TRBV3-1/TRBV3-2
J: TRBJ2-5
D: -

CDR3: CASSLDAGARYF
DNA: TGTGCCAGCAGTTTAGACGCGGGGGCGCGGTACTTC
length: 12
size: -
V: TRBV12-3/TRBV12-4
J: TRBJ2-7
D: -

CDR3: CASRQDTSNTEAFF
DNA: TGTGCCAGCAGACAGGACACTTCTAACACTGAAGCTTTCTTT
length: 14
size: -
V: TRBV6-4
J: TRBJ1-1
D: -